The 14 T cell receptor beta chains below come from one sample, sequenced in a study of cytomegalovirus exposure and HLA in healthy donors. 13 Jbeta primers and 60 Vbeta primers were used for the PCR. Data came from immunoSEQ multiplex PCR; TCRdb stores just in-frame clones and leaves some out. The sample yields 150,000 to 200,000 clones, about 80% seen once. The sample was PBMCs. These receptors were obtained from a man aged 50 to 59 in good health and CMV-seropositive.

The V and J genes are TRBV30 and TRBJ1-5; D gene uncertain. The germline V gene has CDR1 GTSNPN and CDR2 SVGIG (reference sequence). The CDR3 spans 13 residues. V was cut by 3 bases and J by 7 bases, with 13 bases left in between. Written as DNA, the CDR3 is TGTGCCTGGAGGGACGGGATAGGGCAGCCCCAGCATTTT. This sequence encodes CAWRDGIGQPQHF.

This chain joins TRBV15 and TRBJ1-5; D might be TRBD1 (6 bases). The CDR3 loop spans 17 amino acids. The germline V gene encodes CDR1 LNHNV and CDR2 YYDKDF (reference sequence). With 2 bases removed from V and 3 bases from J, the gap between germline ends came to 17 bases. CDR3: CATSRNRAVRPNQPQHF. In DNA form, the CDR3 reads TGTGCCACCAGCAGAAACAGGGCAGTCCGACCCAATCAGCCCCAGCATTTT.

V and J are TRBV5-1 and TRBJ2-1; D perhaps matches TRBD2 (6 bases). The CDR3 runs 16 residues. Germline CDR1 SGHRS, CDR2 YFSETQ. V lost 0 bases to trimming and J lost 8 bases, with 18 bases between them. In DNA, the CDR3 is TGCGCCAGCAGCTTGGTACCGGGAGTGGACACATATGAGCAGTTCTTC. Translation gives CASSLVPGVDTYEQFF. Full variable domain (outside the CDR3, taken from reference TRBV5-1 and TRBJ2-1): KAGVTQTPRYLIKTRGQQVTLSCSPISGHRSVSWYQQTPGQGLQFLFEYFSETQRNKGNFPGRFSGRQFSNSRSEMNVSTLELGDSALYLCASSLVPGVDTYEQFFGPGTRLTVL.

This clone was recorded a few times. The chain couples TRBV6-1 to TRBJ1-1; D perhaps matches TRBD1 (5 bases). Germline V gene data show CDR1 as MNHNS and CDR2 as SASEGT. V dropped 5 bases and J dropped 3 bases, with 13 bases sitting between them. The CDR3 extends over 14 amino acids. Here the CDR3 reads CASSTNGGHTEAFF. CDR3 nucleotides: TGTGCCAGCAGTACAAACGGGGGACACACTGAAGCTTTCTTT.

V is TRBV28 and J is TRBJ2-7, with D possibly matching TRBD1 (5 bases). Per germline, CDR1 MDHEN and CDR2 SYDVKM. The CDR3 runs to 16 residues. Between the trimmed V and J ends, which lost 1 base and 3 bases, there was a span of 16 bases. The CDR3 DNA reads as TGTGCCAGCAGTTTATCAGGGTCGCTAGGAATCTACGAGCAGTACTTC. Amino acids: CASSLSGSLGIYEQYF.

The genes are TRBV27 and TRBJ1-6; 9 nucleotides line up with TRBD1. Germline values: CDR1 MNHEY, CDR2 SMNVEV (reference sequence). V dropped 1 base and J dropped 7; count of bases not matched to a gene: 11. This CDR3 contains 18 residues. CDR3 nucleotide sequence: TGTGCCAGCAGTTTATACGGGACAGGGAACCCCCAAAATTCACCCCTCCACTTT. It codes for CASSLYGTGNPQNSPLHF.

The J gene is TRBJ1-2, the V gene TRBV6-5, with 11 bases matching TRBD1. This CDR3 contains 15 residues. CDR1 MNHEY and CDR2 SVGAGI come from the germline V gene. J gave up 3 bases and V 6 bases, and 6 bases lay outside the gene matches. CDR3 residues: CASRSRTGGHYGYTF. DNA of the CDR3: TGTGCCAGCAGATCCCGGACAGGGGGCCACTATGGCTACACCTTC.

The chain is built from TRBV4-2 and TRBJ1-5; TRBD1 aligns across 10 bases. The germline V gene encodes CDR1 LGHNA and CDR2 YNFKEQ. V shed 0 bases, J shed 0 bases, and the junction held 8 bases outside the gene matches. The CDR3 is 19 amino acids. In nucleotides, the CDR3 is TGTGCCAGCAGCCAAGATCTGGGACAGGGGATCTATAGCAATCAGCCCCAGCATTTT. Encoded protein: CASSQDLGQGIYSNQPQHF.

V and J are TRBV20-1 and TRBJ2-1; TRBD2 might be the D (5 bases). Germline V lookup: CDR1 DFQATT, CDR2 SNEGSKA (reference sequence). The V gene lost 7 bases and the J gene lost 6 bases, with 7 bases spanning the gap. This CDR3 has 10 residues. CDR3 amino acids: CSGTVNEQFF. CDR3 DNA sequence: TGCAGTGGGACTGTCAATGAGCAGTTCTTC.

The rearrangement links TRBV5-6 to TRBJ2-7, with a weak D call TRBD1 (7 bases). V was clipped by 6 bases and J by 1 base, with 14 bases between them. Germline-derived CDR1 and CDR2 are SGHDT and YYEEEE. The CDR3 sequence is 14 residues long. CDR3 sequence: CASNTGGQSYEQYF. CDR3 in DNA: TGTGCCAGCAACACCGGGGGACAGTCCTACGAGCAGTACTTC.

Here the CDR3 reads CASTPDRGWYEQYF. The CDR3 DNA reads as TGCGCCAGCACGCCGGACAGGGGTTGGTACGAGCAGTACTTC. The gene calls are TRBV5-1 and TRBJ2-7; 9 bases fit TRBD1. The germline CDR1 and CDR2 sequences are SGHRS and YFSETQ. Trimming cost V 6 bases and J 4 bases; bases outside gene matches: 8. The CDR3 has 14 residues.

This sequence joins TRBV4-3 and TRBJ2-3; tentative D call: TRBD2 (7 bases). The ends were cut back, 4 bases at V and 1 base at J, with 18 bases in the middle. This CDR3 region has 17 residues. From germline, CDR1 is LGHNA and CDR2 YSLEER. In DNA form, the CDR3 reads TGCGCCAGCAGCCCCCGGGACGGGGGGCCCGGCACAGATACGCAGTATTTT. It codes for CASSPRDGGPGTDTQYF.

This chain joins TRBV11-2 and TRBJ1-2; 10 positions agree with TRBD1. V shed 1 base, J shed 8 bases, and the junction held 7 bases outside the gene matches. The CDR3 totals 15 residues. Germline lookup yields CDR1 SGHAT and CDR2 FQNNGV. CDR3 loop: CASSLGRQGAGGYTF. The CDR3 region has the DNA TGTGCCAGCAGCTTAGGTCGACAGGGGGCTGGGGGCTACACCTTC.

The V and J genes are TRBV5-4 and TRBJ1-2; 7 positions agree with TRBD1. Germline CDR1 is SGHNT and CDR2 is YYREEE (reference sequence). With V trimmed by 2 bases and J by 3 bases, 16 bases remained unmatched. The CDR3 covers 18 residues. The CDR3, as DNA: TGTGCCAGCAGCTTCGCGACATACAGGGGAGGAGGAGACTATGGCTACACCTTC. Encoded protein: CASSFATYRGGGDYGYTF.